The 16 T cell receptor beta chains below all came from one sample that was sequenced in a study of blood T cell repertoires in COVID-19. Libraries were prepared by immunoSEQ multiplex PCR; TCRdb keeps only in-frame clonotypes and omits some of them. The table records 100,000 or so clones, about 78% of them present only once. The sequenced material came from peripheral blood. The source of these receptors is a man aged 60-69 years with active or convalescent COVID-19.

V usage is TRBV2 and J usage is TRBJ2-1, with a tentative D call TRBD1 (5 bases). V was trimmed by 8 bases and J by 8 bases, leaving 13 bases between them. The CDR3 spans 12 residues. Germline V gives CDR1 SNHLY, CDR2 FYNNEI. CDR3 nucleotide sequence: TGTGCCAGCGGTACTCAGGGTCATGAGCAGTTCTTC. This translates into CASGTQGHEQFF. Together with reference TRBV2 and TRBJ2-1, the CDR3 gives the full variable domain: EPEVTQTPSHQVTQMGQEVILRCVPISNHLYFYWYRQILGQKVEFLVSFYNNEISEKSEIFDDQFSVERPDGSNFTLKIRSTKLEDSAMYFCASGTQGHEQFFGPGTRLTVL.

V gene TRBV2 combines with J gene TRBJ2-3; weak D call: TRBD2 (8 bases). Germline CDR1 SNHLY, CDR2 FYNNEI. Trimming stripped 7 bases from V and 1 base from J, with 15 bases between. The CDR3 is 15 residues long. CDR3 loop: CASNPGGTGTDTQYF. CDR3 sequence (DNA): TGTGCCAGCAATCCGGGGGGGACAGGCACAGATACGCAGTATTTT.

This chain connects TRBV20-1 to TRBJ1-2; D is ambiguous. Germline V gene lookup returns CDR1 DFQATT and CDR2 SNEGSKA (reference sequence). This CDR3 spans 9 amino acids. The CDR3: CRPGDGYTF. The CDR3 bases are TGCAGGCCAGGCGATGGCTACACCTTC.

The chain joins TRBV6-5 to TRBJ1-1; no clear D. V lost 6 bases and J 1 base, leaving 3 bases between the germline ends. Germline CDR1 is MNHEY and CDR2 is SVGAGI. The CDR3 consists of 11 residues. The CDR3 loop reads CASSRNTEAFF. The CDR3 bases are TGTGCCAGCAGCCGGAACACTGAAGCTTTCTTT.

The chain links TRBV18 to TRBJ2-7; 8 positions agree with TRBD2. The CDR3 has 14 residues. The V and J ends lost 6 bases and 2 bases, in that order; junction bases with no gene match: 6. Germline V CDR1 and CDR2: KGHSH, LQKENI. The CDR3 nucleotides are TGTGCCAGCTCCCCGGGGGGGGATCCCTACGAGCAGTACTTC. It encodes CASSPGGDPYEQYF.

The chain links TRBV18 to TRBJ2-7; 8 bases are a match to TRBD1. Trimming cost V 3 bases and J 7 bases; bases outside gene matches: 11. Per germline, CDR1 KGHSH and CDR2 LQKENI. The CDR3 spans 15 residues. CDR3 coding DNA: TGTGCCAGCTCACCCCGGGGCAGGGGGCTGGGGGAGCAGTACGTC. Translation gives CASSPRGRGLGEQYV.

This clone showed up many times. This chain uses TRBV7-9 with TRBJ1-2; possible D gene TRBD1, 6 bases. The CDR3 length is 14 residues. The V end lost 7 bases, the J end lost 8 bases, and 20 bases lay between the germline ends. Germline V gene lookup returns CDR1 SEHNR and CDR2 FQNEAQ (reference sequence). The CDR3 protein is CASIGGRVQGGYTF. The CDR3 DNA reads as TGTGCCAGCATCGGGGGGCGGGTACAAGGCGGCTACACCTTC.

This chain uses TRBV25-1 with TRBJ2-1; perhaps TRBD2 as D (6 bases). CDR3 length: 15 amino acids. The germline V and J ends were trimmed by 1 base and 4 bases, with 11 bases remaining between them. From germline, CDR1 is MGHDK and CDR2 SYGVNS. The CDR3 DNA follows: TGTGCCAGCAGTGAATTCAGGAGGGCTTACAATGAGCAGTTCTTC. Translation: CASSEFRRAYNEQFF.

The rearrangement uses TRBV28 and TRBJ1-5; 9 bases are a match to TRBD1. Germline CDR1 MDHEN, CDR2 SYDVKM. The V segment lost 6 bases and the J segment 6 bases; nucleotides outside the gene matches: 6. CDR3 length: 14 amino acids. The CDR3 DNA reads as TGTGCCAGCAGGATACAGGGGGCGACTCAGCCCCAGCATTTT. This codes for CASRIQGATQPQHF.

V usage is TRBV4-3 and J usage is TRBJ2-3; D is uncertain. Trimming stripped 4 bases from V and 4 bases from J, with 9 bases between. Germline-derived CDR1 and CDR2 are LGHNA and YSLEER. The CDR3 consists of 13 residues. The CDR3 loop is CASSPPGADTQYF. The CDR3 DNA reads TGCGCCAGCAGCCCCCCCGGTGCAGATACGCAGTATTTT.

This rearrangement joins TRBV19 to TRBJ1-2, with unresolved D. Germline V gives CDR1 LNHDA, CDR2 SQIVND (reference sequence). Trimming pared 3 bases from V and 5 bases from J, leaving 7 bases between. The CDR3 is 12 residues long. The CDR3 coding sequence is TGTGCCAGTAGTATGGGCCAGTATGGCTACACCTTC. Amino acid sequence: CASSMGQYGYTF.

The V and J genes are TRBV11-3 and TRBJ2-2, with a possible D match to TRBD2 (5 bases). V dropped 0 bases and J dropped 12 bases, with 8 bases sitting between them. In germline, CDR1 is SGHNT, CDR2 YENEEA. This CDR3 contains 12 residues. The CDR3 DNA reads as TGTGCCAGCAGCTTAGAGCGAGGGCAGCTGTTTTTT. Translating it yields CASSLERGQLFF.

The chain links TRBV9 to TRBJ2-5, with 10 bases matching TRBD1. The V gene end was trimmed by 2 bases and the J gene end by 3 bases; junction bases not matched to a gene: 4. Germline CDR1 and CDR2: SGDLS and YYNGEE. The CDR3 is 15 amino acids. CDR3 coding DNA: TGTGCCAGCAGCGTTGGGGGACAGGGGAAAGAGACCCAGTACTTC. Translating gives CASSVGGQGKETQYF. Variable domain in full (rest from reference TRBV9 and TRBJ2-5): DSGVTQTPKHLITATGQRVTLRCSPRSGDLSVYWYQQSLDQGLQFLIQYYNGEERAKGNILERFSAQQFPDLHSELNLSSLELGDSALYFCASSVGGQGKETQYFGPGTRLLVL.

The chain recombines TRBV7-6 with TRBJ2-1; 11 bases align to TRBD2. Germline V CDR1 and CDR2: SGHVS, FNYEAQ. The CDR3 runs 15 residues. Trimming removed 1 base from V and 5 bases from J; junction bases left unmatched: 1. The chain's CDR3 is CASSLELAGDNEQFF. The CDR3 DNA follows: TGTGCCAGCAGCTTAGAACTAGCGGGAGACAATGAGCAGTTCTTC. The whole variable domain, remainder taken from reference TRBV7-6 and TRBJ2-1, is GAGVSQSPRYKVTKRGQDVALRCDPISGHVSLYWYRQALGQGPEFLTYFNYEAQQDKSGLPNDRFSAERPEGSISTLTIQRTEQRDSAMYRCASSLELAGDNEQFFGPGTRLTVL.

The CDR3 DNA is TGTGCCAGCAGTTTGGTGGGGAGAGAGACCCAGTACTTC. As protein: CASSLVGRETQYF. This chain joins TRBV28 and TRBJ2-5; D might be TRBD2 (5 bases). Trimming removed 3 bases at V and 4 bases at J, with 9 bases between. This CDR3 is 13 amino acids long. Germline CDR1 is MDHEN and CDR2 is SYDVKM.

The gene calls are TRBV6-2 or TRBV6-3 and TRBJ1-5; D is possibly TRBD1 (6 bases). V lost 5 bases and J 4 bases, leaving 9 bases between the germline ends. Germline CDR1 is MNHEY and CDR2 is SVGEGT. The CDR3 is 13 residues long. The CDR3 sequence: CASSRDRNQPQHF. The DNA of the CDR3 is TGTGCCAGCAGTCGAGACAGGAATCAGCCCCAGCATTTT.